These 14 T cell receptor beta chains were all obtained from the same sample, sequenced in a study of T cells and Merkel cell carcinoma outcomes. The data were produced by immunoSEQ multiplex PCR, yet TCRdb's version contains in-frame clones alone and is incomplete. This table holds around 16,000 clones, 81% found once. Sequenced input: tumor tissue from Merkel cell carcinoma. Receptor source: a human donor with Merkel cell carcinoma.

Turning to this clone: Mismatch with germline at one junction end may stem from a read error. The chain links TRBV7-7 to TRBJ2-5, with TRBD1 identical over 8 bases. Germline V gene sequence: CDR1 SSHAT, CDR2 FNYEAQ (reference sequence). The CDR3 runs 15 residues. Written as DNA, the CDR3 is TGTGCTAGCAGCCAGGACAGGGTCGGGCAAGAGACCCAGTACTTC. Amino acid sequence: CASSQDRVGQETQYF.

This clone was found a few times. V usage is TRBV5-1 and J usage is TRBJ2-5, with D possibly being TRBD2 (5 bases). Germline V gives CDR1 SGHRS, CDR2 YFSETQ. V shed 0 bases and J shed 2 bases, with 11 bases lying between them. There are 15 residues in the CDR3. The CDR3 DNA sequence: TGCGCCAGCAGCTTGGAGTGGGGAGCACAAGAGACCCAGTACTTC. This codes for CASSLEWGAQETQYF.

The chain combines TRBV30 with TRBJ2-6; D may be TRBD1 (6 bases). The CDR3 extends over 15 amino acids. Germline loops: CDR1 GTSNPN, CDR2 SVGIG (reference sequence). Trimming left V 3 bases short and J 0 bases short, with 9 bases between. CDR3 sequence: CAWRDSHSGANVLTF. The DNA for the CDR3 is TGTGCCTGGAGGGACAGCCACTCTGGGGCCAACGTCCTGACTTTC. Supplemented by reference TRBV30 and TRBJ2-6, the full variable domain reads SQTIHQWPATLVQPVGSPLSLECTVEGTSNPNLYWYRQAAGRGLQLLFYSVGIGQISSEVPQNLSASRPQDRQFILSSKKLLLSDSGFYLCAWRDSHSGANVLTFGAGSRLTVL.

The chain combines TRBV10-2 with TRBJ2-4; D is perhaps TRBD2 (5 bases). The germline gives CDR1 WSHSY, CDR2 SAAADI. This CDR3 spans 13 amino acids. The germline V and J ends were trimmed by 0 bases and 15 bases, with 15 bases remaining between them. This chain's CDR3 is CASSESKPGDRYF. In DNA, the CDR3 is TGCGCCAGCAGTGAGTCAAAACCCGGGGATAGGTACTTC.

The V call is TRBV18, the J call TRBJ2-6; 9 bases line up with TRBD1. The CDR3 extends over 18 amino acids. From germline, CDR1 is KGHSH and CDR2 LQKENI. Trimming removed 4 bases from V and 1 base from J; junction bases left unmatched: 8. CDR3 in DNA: TGTGCCAGCTCACTCAAGACAGGGGGGCCTTCTGGGGCCAACGTCCTGACTTTC. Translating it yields CASSLKTGGPSGANVLTF.

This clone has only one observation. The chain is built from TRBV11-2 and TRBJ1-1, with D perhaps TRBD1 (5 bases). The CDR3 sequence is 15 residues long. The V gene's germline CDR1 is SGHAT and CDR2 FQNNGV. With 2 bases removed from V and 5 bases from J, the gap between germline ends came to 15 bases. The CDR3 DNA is TGTGCCAGCAGCTTAAATCTCGGGGGAGGGACTGAAGCTTTCTTT. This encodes CASSLNLGGGTEAFF.

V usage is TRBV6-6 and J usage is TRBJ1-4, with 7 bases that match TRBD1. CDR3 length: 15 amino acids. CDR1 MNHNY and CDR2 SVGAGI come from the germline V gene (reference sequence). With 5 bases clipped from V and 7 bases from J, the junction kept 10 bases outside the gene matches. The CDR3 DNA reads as TGTGCCAGCAGTCGCCAGGGGGGGGCGCGTGAAAAACTGTTTTTT. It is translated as CASSRQGGAREKLFF.

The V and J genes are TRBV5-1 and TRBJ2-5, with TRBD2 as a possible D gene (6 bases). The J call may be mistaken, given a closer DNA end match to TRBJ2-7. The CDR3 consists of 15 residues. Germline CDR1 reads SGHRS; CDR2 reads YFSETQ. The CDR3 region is CASSLAGGPEVEQYF. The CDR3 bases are TGCGCCAGCAGCTTGGCCGGGGGACCGGAGGTCGAGCAGTACTTC.

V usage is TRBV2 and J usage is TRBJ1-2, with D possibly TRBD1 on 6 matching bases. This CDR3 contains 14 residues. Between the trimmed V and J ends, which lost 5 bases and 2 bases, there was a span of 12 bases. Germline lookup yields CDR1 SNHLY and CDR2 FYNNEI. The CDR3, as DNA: TGTGCCAGCAGTATTACGGGGGGCAACTATGGCTACACCTTC. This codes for CASSITGGNYGYTF. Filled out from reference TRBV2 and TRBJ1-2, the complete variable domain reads EPEVTQTPSHQVTQMGQEVILRCVPISNHLYFYWYRQILGQKVEFLVSFYNNEISEKSEIFDDQFSVERPDGSNFTLKIRSTKLEDSAMYFCASSITGGNYGYTFGSGTRLTVV.

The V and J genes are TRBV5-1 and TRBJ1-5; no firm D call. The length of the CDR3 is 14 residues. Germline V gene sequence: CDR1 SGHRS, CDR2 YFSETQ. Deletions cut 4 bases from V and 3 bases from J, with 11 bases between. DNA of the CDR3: TGCGCCAGCAGCGAGGGAAACCTCAATCAGCCCCAGCATTTT. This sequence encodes CASSEGNLNQPQHF. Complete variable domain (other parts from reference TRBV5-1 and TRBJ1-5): KAGVTQTPRYLIKTRGQQVTLSCSPISGHRSVSWYQQTPGQGLQFLFEYFSETQRNKGNFPGRFSGRQFSNSRSEMNVSTLELGDSALYLCASSEGNLNQPQHFGDGTRLSIL.

DNA for the CDR3: TGCGCCAGCAGCTTGAGGAGAGGGAGAGAGACCCAGTACTTC. Protein product: CASSLRRGRETQYF. The V call is TRBV5-1, the J call TRBJ2-5; TRBD2 might be the D (5 bases). Between the trimmed V and J ends, which lost 1 base and 4 bases, there was a span of 11 bases. There are 14 residues in the CDR3. Germline V gene lookup returns CDR1 SGHRS and CDR2 YFSETQ.

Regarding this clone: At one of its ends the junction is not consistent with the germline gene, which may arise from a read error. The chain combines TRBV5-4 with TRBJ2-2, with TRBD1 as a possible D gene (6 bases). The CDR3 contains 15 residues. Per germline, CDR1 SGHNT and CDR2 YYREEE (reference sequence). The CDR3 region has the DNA TGTACCAGCAGCCGCAGGGGTTGGACTGCCGGGGAACTGTTTTTT. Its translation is CTSSRRGWTAGELFF.

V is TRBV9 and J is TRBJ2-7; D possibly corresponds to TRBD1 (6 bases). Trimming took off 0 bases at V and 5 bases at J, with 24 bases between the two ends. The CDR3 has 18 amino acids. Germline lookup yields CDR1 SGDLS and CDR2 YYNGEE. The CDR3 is CASSVEVGVGTLAHEQYF. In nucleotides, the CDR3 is TGTGCCAGCAGCGTAGAAGTGGGTGTTGGGACATTAGCCCACGAGCAGTACTTC.

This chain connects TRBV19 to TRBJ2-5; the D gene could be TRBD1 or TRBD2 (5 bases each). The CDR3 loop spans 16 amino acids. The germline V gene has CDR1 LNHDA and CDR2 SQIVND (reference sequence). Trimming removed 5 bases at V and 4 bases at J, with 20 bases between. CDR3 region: CASSPTGTNGLETQYF. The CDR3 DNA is TGTGCCAGTAGTCCGACCGGGACCAACGGTCTAGAGACCCAGTACTTC.